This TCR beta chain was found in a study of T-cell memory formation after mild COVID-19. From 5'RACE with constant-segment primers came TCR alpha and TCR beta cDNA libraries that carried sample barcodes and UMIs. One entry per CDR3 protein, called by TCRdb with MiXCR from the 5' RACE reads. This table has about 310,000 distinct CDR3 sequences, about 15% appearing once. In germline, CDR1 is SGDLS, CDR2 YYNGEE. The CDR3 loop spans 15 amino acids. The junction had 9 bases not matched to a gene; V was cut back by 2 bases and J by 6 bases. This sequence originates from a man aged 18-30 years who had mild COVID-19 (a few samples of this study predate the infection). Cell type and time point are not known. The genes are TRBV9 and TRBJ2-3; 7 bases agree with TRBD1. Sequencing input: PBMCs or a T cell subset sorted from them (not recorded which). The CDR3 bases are TGTGCCAGCAGCGTCACACACGAACAGGGGGATACGCAGTATTTT. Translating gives CASSVTHEQGDTQYF.